The present TCR beta chain was sequenced within a study of cytomegalovirus exposure and HLA in healthy donors (dated by TCRdb to between 2016 and 2019). Turning to the overall study: An earlier analysis of more than 550 of the donors reported approximately 260 Gb of sequence data and about 120 million unique TCR beta sequences obtained from 150 million to 200 million T cells. Besides the first cohort of roughly 660 subjects, a separate validation cohort made up of roughly 120 different subjects was used. The study aimed to test whether signatures of past pathogen exposure could be identified by cataloging public T cell receptors. Donor age, sex, ethnicity and CMV serostatus were compiled together with the repertoire data. An early release that covered some 640 HLA-typed donors contained approximately 300 gigabases of sequencing data and tens of millions of unique TCR sequences. The study used immunosequencing to profile the T cell repertoires of approximately 690 subjects and linked those repertoires to cytomegalovirus serostatus. All discovery cohort repertoires had been generated on a single sequencing platform. The genetic ancestry cluster associated with self-reported Caucasian donors included 81% of the approximately 400 genotyped donors. To predict cytomegalovirus infection status, the study brought together high-throughput TCR immunosequencing, statistical association of individual TCRs with disease status, and machine learning. An earlier analysis of several hundred of the donors applied high-throughput TCR beta sequencing to assess whether each TCR beta V gene segment acted as functional or pseudogenic. Because of strong linkage in the cohort, four to six DR-DQ haplotypes were treated as single units for association and clustering. In a later analysis, previously published TCR beta repertoires from some 640 donors were re-analyzed and high-resolution HLA genotyping was added so that TCR occurrence patterns could be studied. Rather than drawing on any new phenotypic data, the later analysis identified candidate immune exposures from TCR beta sequences and the way those sequences occurred across donors. In a later genetic analysis, genome-wide SNP genotypes for about 65% of the roughly 670 donors were used, and that subset was treated as a discovery cohort. Among 350 to 400 genotyped donors of the cohort, an average of roughly 240,000 unique TCR beta nucleotide sequences were sequenced per donor, approximately 20% of them non-productive. HLA typing covered class I and class II loci at four-digit resolution. The number of donors typed differed by locus, with roughly 629-640 for A, B, C, DRB1 and DQB1, 522 for DQA1, approximately 580 for DPA1, and about 450 for DPB1.

The germline V gene (reference sequence) specifies SEHNR as CDR1 and FQNEAQ as CDR2. The CDR3 spans 13 residues, from the cysteine through the phenylalanine. Only the CDR3 DNA is retained, 39 bases long and in frame from the first base. Libraries were prepared through the immunoSEQ multiplex PCR assay. For the multiplex PCR, a mixture combining 60 forward primers for TCR Vbeta segments and 13 reverse primers for TCR Jbeta segments was used. Amplification of the CDR3 region of rearranged TCR beta genes was performed with a multiplex PCR assay on genomic DNA. The Illumina HiSeq System was used to sequence the amplified TCR beta libraries as 87-base-pair reads. The original methods were these. In a later analysis, 77 million or so unique TCR beta chains were counted across the approximately 640 repertoires, and approximately 9.9 million of these chains were shared by at least two donors. Raw reads were error-corrected and collapsed into unique sequences with a nearest-neighbor algorithm that merged closely related sequences to remove PCR and sequencing errors. V, D and J gene segments were assigned by aligning CDR3 sequences to IMGT reference sequences. For a sequence to be retained, a match of at least six nucleotides to both a V gene segment and a J gene segment was required. Rearrangements were called productive when the CDR3 lacked stop codons and stayed in frame with V and J; all others were non-productive. Following IMGT convention, CDR3 was defined as the stretch from the second conserved V-encoded cysteine up to the conserved J-encoded phenylalanine. In an earlier analysis of 500 to 650 of the donors, sequences lacking an unambiguous match to a single V gene segment were excluded. An earlier analysis of 587 of the donors called V segments functional above 56.7% productive rearrangements and segregating when the between-donor standard deviation exceeded 5%. A statistical classification framework was built to diagnose cytomegalovirus status from the catalog of TCR beta chain sequences. A later analysis assigned V and J genes by comparing TCR nucleotide sequences with IMGT/GENE-DB human TR gene sequences. A later analysis assigned CDR3 sequences and most-parsimonious VDJ recombination scenarios with the TCRdist pipeline. In a later analysis, each TCR beta chain was defined by its CDR3 amino acid sequence together with its V-gene family, and reads without a unique V-gene family were excluded. In a later analysis, fewer than 600 highly shared, low-generation-probability nucleotide sequences were removed to address suspected cross-contamination and a sequencing artifact. In a later analysis, a clonal expansion index was calculated for each public chain from normalized within-repertoire ranks of inferred template counts. In a later analysis, generation probabilities were computed with a VDJ recombination model fitted to out-of-frame rearrangements, and the resulting probabilities were checked against IGoR. A later analysis scored TCR-TCR, TCR-HLA and TCR-CMV co-occurrence with hypergeometric tests, applying a repertoire-size bias correction to TCR pairs. False discovery rates were estimated in a later analysis by permuting HLA or CMV assignments 20 times. A later analysis grouped co-occurring TCRs with DBSCAN, adding TCRdist sequence similarity when clustering within HLA-allele-positive subsets. Co-occurrence clustering excluded repertoires with fewer than 30,000 or more than 120,000 public chains, plus five with anomalous nucleotide sharing. The immuneACCESS repertoire file appears here via TCRdb, limited to in-frame rearrangements. These files lack a portion of the clones; in checked studies, under half of the deficit traces to unresolved V genes, and the cause of the others is not known. V and J calls and clone size follow that table, whereas D and trimming were derived from the DNA. Recorded for this sample are approximately 170,000 clones; about 81% of them occurred a single time. The ten biggest clones cover approximately 4.6% of the sample.

In total, roughly 710 healthy bone marrow donors made up the cohort. At the time of sampling, every cohort member was nominally healthy, though immune exposures that went unrecorded were likely present. The donor was CMV seropositive and was included in the group of 250 to 350 seropositive cohort members. A peripheral blood sample was collected from each donor, and TCR beta sequencing was performed on peripheral blood mononuclear cells. The Qiagen DNeasy Blood Extraction Kit was used to extract genomic DNA from the blood cell samples. On this clone: Its antigen is still unknown. The sample holds no much larger clone one base away, and base qualities are not on file.

What the research found in general, with its limitations: In a later analysis, HLA-associated TCR beta chains were found to be more clonally expanded and to have lower generation probabilities than equally common non-associated chains. A later analysis found that most CMV-associated TCR beta chains appeared HLA-restricted, with HLA associations seemingly driven largely by CMV exposure. Because HLA typing was unavailable for some donors at each locus, only the typed subset was used in association tests. Presence/absence analyses assumed roughly uniform sequencing depth across donors, an assumption that may not hold. An earlier analysis of approximately 570 of the donors showed that most TCR beta V segments appeared in productive rearrangements either about 90% or about 30% of the time, which broadly matched IMGT annotations. The classifier was reported to diagnose cytomegalovirus status with high specificity and sensitivity in both the original and validation cohorts. Most TCR sequences were observed very rarely across donors, whereas some public TCRs were present in many individuals. A further reported finding was that TCR beta sequences accurately predicted the HLA-A and HLA-B alleles for most subjects in the first cohort. In a later analysis, several top co-occurrence clusters were reported to appear linked to parvovirus B19, influenza, CMV and Epstein-Barr virus. In a later genetic analysis, fewer N-insertions in productive TCRs were reported among donors in an Asian-associated ancestry cluster than the approximately 710-donor mean. In a later analysis, the rate of TCR association differed among HLA loci, with DRB1 alleles having the most associated TCRs and HLA-C alleles having the fewest. This cohort had only TCR beta chains sequenced, and the lack of alpha or paired-chain data limited which features could be detected. In a later genetic analysis, a missense DCLRE1C variant was associated with V-gene and J-gene trimming of TCR beta chains, and the association was replicated in an independent cohort. Because counts were too low, approximately 18 rarely observed V segments, including chromosome 9 orphons, were excluded from the earlier analysis of fewer than 650 of the donors. The 87-base-pair reads could not distinguish some IMGT-functional V segments, including TRBV6-2 and TRBV6-3, so those segments were excluded. The study listed 150 to 200 TCR beta chains as associated with cytomegalovirus. When HLA alleles, especially DR and DQ, strongly co-occurred, TCR associations were difficult to assign to individual alleles. A later analysis associated 17,000 or so TCR beta sequences with specific HLA alleles at a false discovery rate of 0.05. A group of highly shared sequence variants was considered likely to be a technical artifact of the sequencing pipeline. The authors suggested that the approach could potentially be extended to other disease states and immunological phenotypes. Three of the identified cytomegalovirus-associated TCR beta chains were confirmed in vitro to be specific for cytomegalovirus antigens. Correlated functional status among segregating V segments might reflect linkage disequilibrium, but an unknown experimental factor could not be ruled out. For the cohort, immune exposure information was limited to CMV serostatus.

The rearrangement joined TRBV7-9 to TRBJ2-5, and perhaps TRBD2 as D gene, on 6 matching bases. The J call could be wrong; TRBJ2-7 is a better fit for the DNA end. The sequence came from a man aged 30 to 45 in good health and CMV-seropositive. Sample: PBMCs. Here the CDR3 is given as CASSSGTPYEQYF. The nucleotide sequence is given as TGTGCCAGCAGCTCAGGGACTCCCTACGAGCAGTACTTC.